Shown below are 9 T cell receptor beta chains from a single sample sequenced in a study of shared clonotypes between healthy human individuals. Repertoires were generated with immunoSEQ multiplex PCR, while TCRdb's copy carries only in-frame clones and drops some. The sample includes roughly 300,000 clones, around 70% of them seen just once. The sample taken for sequencing was memory CD4+ T cells sorted from blood. The subset was: CD45RA-negative fraction. Every receptor here comes from a man under 40 in good health.

V and J are TRBV5-4 and TRBJ2-3; no clear D. Trimming pared 2 bases from V and 2 bases from J, leaving 9 bases between. This CDR3 contains 14 residues. Germline CDR1 SGHNT, CDR2 YYREEE (reference sequence). The CDR3 region has the DNA TGTGCCAGCAGCTTACCAGGATACACAGATACGCAGTATTTT. Protein product: CASSLPGYTDTQYF.

J is TRBJ2-7 and V is TRBV5-4; D ambiguous. V lost 0 bases and J 5 bases, leaving 6 bases between the germline ends. Germline CDR1 and CDR2: SGHNT and YYREEE (reference sequence). This CDR3 has 12 amino acids. The CDR3 DNA reads as TGTGCCAGCAGCTTGGGTGACAACGAGCAGTACTTC. Protein sequence: CASSLGDNEQYF.

This chain uses TRBV9 with TRBJ2-3; tentatively, D is TRBD2 (5 bases). This CDR3 is built from 14 residues. The ends were cut back, 0 bases at V and 10 bases at J, with 15 bases in the middle. CDR1 is SGDLS and CDR2 is YYNGEE in the germline V gene. This CDR3 reads CASSVGLGMEAQYF. The CDR3 DNA follows: TGTGCCAGCAGCGTAGGATTGGGCATGGAGGCGCAGTATTTT.

The chain recombines TRBV29-1 with TRBJ2-1; TRBD2 aligns across 11 bases. Unmatched junction bases numbered 8, after V lost 4 bases and J lost 9 bases. Germline-derived CDR1 and CDR2 are SQVTM and ANQGSEA. The CDR3 is made up of 14 amino acids. This chain's CDR3 is CSVGELAGVAEQFF. Written as DNA, the CDR3 is TGCAGCGTTGGAGAACTAGCGGGAGTGGCTGAGCAGTTCTTC.

The J gene is TRBJ2-5, the V gene TRBV2, with D possibly matching TRBD2 (6 bases). The V end was cut by 2 bases, the J end by 1 base, with 11 bases between. The CDR3 runs to 15 residues. Germline values: CDR1 SNHLY, CDR2 FYNNEI. Written as DNA, the CDR3 is TGTGCCAGCAGTGAACCGGCAGCGGGCCAAGAGACCCAGTACTTC. Protein sequence: CASSEPAAGQETQYF.

The rearrangement uses TRBV5-1 and TRBJ2-7, with D perhaps matching TRBD2 (7 bases). Germline lookup yields CDR1 SGHRS and CDR2 YFSETQ. V lost 0 bases and J 4 bases, leaving 14 bases between the germline ends. The CDR3 is made up of 15 amino acids. The DNA for the CDR3 is TGCGCCAGCAGCTTGGTTCGGGGGGCCGTATACGAGCAGTACTTC. Encoded protein: CASSLVRGAVYEQYF.

The V call is TRBV11-2, the J call TRBJ2-2; 11 bases map to TRBD1. J lost 6 bases, V lost 5 bases, and 8 bases had no gene match. Germline assignment: CDR1 SGHAT and CDR2 FQNNGV. The CDR3 totals 16 residues. This CDR3 is CASSKGTGGYAGELFF. CDR3 nucleotide sequence: TGTGCCAGCAGCAAAGGGACAGGGGGTTACGCCGGGGAGCTGTTTTTT.

This clone turned up a few times. The V call is TRBV11-2, the J call TRBJ2-4; D remains ambiguous. The ends were cut back, 1 base at V and 6 bases at J, with 10 bases in the middle. Germline CDR1 reads SGHAT; CDR2 reads FQNNGV. CDR3 length: 14 amino acids. CDR3 protein: CASSLGTGTNIQYF. The CDR3 DNA sequence: TGTGCCAGCAGCTTAGGCACGGGTACAAACATTCAGTACTTC.

Points on this clone: Other DNA sequences in the sample encode the same CDR3. The chain joins TRBV20-1 to TRBJ1-2; no definite D call. Germline V CDR1 and CDR2: DFQATT, SNEGSKA (reference sequence). This CDR3 spans 11 amino acids. V shed 5 bases and J shed 4 bases, with 8 bases lying between them. The CDR3 DNA reads as TGCAGTGCTCGAACGGGCTATGGCTACACCTTC. Translated, it gives CSARTGYGYTF.